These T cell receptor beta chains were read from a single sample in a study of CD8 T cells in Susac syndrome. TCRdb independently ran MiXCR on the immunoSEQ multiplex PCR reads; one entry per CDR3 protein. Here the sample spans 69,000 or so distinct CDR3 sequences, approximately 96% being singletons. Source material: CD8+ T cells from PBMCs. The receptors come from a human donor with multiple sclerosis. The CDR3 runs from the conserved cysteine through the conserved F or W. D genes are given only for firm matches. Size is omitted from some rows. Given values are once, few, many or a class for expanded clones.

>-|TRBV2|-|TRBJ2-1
TGTGCCAGCAGTGAAGTGGCAAGCTCCTACAATGAGCAGTTCTTC
CASSEVASSYNEQFF
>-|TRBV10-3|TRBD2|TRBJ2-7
TGTGCCATTGCGGGAGGGCCCGGGTACGAGCAGTACTTC
CAIAGGPGYEQYF
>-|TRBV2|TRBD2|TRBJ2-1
TGTGCCAGCAGCCCGGGGGGGGCGGGGAATGAGCAGTTCTTC
CASSPGGAGNEQFF
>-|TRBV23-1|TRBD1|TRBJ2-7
TGCGCCAGCAGTCAATCTTTGGACAGGGGCTCCTACGAGCAGTACTTC
CASSQSLDRGSYEQYF
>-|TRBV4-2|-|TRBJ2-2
TGTGCCAGCAGCCAAGCGTCTGGCCCCGTGGACCCCGGGGAGCTGTTTTTT
CASSQASGPVDPGELFF
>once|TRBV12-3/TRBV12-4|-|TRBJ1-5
TGTGCCAGCAGTGATCCCGGGAGCAATCAGCCCCAGCATTTT
CASSDPGSNQPQHF
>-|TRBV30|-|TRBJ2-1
TGTGCCTGGAGTATAGTTAGCGGTTCCTACAATGAGCAGTTCTTC
CAWSIVSGSYNEQFF
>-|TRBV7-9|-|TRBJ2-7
TGTGCCAGCCTGGGGCTTACCTACGAGCAGTACTTC
CASLGLTYEQYF
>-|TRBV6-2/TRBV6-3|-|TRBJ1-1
TGTGCCAGCAGTTACTCGGTTTCTGTTGAAGCTTTCTTT
CASSYSVSVEAFF
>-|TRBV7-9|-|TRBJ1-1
TGTGCCAGCAGCTCGGCTCCGAACACTGAAGCTTTCTTT
CASSSAPNTEAFF
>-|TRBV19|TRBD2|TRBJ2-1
TGTGCCAGTAGTGGGACTAGCGGCTCCTACAATGAGCAGTTCTTC
CASSGTSGSYNEQFF
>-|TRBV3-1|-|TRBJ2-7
TGTGCCAGCAGTCAGAAATCCTACGAGCAGTACTTC
CASSQKSYEQYF
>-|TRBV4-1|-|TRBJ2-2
TGCGCCAGCAGCCAAGTAGGAGGGAGCGCCGGGGAGCTGTTTTTT
CASSQVGGSAGELFF
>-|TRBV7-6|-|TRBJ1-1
TGTGCCAGCAGTCCTACAGTGGCCACTGAAGCTTTCTTT
CASSPTVATEAFF
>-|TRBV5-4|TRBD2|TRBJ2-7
TGTGCCAGCAGCTTTCCGGGGCGGGAGTTCGAGCAGTACTTC
CASSFPGREFEQYF
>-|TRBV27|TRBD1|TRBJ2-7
TGTGCCAGCAGTTCGCACAGGGGATTCAAACCCTACGAGCAGTACTTC
CASSSHRGFKPYEQYF
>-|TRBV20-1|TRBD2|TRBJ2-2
TGCAGTGTCGGCGGACTAGCGGGACTGAACACCGGGGAGCTGTTTTTT
CSVGGLAGLNTGELFF
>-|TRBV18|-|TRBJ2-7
TGTGCCAGCTCACCCCAGTCAGTCGAGCAGTACTTC
CASSPQSVEQYF
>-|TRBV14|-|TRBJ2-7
TGTGCCAGCAGCGAGCGCCCCAAGCTTTCCTACGAGCAGTACTTC
CASSERPKLSYEQYF
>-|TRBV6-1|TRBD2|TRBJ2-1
TGTGCCAGCAGCCAGGGACTAGTCAACAATGAGCAGTTCTTC
CASSQGLVNNEQFF
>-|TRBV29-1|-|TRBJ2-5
TGCAGCGTTGAACAGTACCAAGAGACCCAGTACTTC
CSVEQYQETQYF
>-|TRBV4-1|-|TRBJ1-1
TGCGCCAGCAGCCAAGGGGAGGACACTGAAGCTTTCTTT
CASSQGEDTEAFF
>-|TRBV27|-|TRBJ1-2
TGTGCCAGCAGTTTAACAGGACCTAACTATGGCTACACCTTC
CASSLTGPNYGYTF
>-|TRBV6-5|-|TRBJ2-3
TGTGCCAGCAGTTACTCGAGCTACACAGATACGCAGTATTTT
CASSYSSYTDTQYF
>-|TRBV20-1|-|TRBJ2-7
TGCAGTGCTAAAGGGACCCTATACGAGCAGTACTTC
CSAKGTLYEQYF
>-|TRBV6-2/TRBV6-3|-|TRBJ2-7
TGTGCCAGCACCCTCAGCCCCTACGAGCAGTACTTC
CASTLSPYEQYF
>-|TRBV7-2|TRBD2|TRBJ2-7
TGTGCCAGCAGGGGGCTAGCGGCTTACGAGCAGTACTTC
CASRGLAAYEQYF
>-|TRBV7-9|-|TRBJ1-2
TGTGCCAGCAGGGCACAGGAATGGAACTATGGCTACACCTTC
CASRAQEWNYGYTF
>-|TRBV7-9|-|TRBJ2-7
TGTGCCAGCAGCTCCCGGGGGGCGCGGGAGCCCTACGAGCAGTACTTC
CASSSRGAREPYEQYF
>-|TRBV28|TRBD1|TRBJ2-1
TGTGCCAGTTCGGGACAGGCATACAATGAGCAGTTCTTC
CASSGQAYNEQFF
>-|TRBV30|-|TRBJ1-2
TGTGCCTTACTCTTGGACACATTAAACTATGGCTACACCTTC
CALLLDTLNYGYTF
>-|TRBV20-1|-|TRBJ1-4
TGCAGTGCAAGACCTGACAACTCATTCGAAAATGAAAAACTGTTTTTT
CSARPDNSFENEKLFF
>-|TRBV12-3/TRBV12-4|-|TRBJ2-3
TGTGCCAGCAGCTTCCCGGAGGTACCAAGCACAGATACGCAGTATTTT
CASSFPEVPSTDTQYF
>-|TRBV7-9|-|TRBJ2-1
TGTGCCAGCAGCTCCCCTGGCATGATCGCCTACAATGAGCAGTTCTTC
CASSSPGMIAYNEQFF
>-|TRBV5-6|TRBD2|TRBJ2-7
TGTGCCAGCAGCTTGATTACGGGAGGCGTCTACGAGCAGTACTTC
CASSLITGGVYEQYF
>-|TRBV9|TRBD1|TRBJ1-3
TGTGCCAGCAGCGGAACAGGGGGCTCTGGAAACACCATATATTTT
CASSGTGGSGNTIYF
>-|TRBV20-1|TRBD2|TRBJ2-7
TGCAGTGCACGACCCTACGGGGGGGGGCGCGAGCAGTACTTC
CSARPYGGGREQYF
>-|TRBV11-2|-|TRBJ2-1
TGTGCCAGCAGAGGGTTTTCCGATGAGCAGTTCTTC
CASRGFSDEQFF
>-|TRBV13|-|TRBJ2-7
TGTGCCAGCAGCAACGACGGACAGCCGGGGTACGAGCAGTACTTC
CASSNDGQPGYEQYF
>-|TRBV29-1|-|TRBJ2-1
TGCAGCGTTATTGGGATCTCCGGAACCGGGTCGTCCTACAATGAGCAGTTCTTC
CSVIGISGTGSSYNEQFF
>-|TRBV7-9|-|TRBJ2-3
TGTGCCAGCAGCTCCAAACTGATCGCGGCAGATACGCAGTATTTT
CASSSKLIAADTQYF
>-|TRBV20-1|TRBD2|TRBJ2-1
TGCAGTGCTAGAGCTCTAGCGGGGGGGCCCCATGAGCAGTTCTTC
CSARALAGGPHEQFF
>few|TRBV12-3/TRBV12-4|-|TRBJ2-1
TGTGCCAGCAGTTTCGGGGGTCGGGGTAATGAGCAGTTCTTC
CASSFGGRGNEQFF
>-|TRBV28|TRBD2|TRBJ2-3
TGTGCCAGCAGTTGGGGTGGTAGCGGGGGGGCAGATACGCAGTATTTT
CASSWGGSGGADTQYF
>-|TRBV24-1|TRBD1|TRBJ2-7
TGTGCCACCAGTGAAACCGGGACAGAATACGAGCAGTACTTC
CATSETGTEYEQYF
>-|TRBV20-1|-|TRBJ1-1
TGCAGTGCCCGGTGGAGGAACACTGAAGCTTTCTTT
CSARWRNTEAFF
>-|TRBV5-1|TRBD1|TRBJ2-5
TGCGCCAGCAGCTTGGGACAGGGGGTAGAGACCCAGTACTTC
CASSLGQGVETQYF
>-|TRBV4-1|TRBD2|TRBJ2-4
TGCGCCAGCAGCCATCCACCCCGGACTAGCGTAACCAAAAACATTCAGTACTTC
CASSHPPRTSVTKNIQYF
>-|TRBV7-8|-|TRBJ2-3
TGTGCCAGCAGCCACCCCCGCACAGATACGCAGTATTTT
CASSHPRTDTQYF
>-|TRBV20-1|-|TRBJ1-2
TGCAGTGCTAGGGGGACGGGGAACTATGGCTACACCTTC
CSARGTGNYGYTF
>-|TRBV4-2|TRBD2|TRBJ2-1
TGTGCCAGCAGCCCCTTAGCGGGAAACTACAATGAGCAGTTCTTC
CASSPLAGNYNEQFF